This T cell receptor (beta chain) was identified in a study of metastatic and nonmetastatic thyroid tumors. Whole-study context: Comparison of repertoires was carried out across blood and tumor or nodule tissue from malignant and benign thyroid patients.

TCRdb re-clonotyped the PCR reads through MiXCR. The table lists roughly 12,000 clones, 30% to 35% of them singletons. A few counts support this clone. One end of the junction is discordant with germline, which a read error may explain. CDR1 is SEHNR and CDR2 is FQNEAQ in the germline V gene (reference sequence). The CDR3 runs to 12 residues. No patient received treatment before thyroid surgery. The chain is built from TRBV7-9 and TRBJ2-5; D not resolved. The sequenced sample was tumor tissue. The source of this sequence is a female donor with papillary thyroid cancer or a benign thyroid nodule (not recorded which). Some clones in this sample may be carry-over from other donors' samples. The CDR3 DNA reads TGTGCCAGCAGGATAAAAGAAGAGGCCCAGTACTTC. Translating gives CASRIKEEAQYF. Variable domain in full (rest from reference TRBV7-9 and TRBJ2-5): DTGVSQNPRHKITKRGQNVTFRCDPISEHNRLYWYRQTLGQGPEFLTYFQNEAQLEKSRLLSDRFSAERPKGSFSTLEIQRTEQGDSAMYLCASRIKEEAQYFGPGTRLLVL.